The 23 T cell receptor beta chains given below trace back to one sample, sequenced in a study of regulatory T cells in long-lasting Graves disease (TCRdb year 2021). The sample's time point, from its label and the paper: persistent/refractory GD, antithyroid drugs over 5 years with positive TRAb. For both TCR sequencing and RNA sequencing, RNA was extracted from PBMCs in TRIzol. To prepare the library, multiplex PCR was applied. The sample was run on an Illumina HiSeq 4000. To build TCR beta libraries, CDR3 regions were amplified by Arm-PCR using iRepertoire HTBI primers. The public reads were reanalyzed by TCRdb: fastp trimming at Q25, MiXCR alignment, in-frame beta chains only. Rows are unified per CDR3 protein, each entry keeping the most common DNA and genes. The sample table lists about 460,000 distinct CDR3 sequences, roughly 22% of them with a count of one. The leading ten clones occupy about an eighth of the sample.

Material: peripheral blood mononuclear cells (PBMCs), obtained when the disease was refractory, from a patient treated with antithyroid drugs. The receptors shown here come from a female donor with Graves disease.

The CDR3, as DNA: TGCAGTGCTAGACCTCCGGGACAGGGGGCAGGGGACGAGCAGTACTTC. Translated, it gives CSARPPGQGAGDEQYF. The V call is TRBV20-1, the J call TRBJ2-7; TRBD1 agrees at 12 bases. Losses at the gene ends were 2 bases for V and 5 bases for J; bases not matched to a gene: 10. Germline values: CDR1 DFQATT, CDR2 SNEGSKA (reference sequence). CDR3 size: 16 residues.

Of note for this clonotype: A read error may be the cause here, since a much bigger clone is one base away. V gene TRBV25-1 combines with J gene TRBJ1-2; 7 nucleotides align to TRBD1. Germline V lookup: CDR1 MGHDK, CDR2 SYGVNS. The CDR3 covers 19 residues. CDR3: CASSDPSSPTGVANYDYTF. CDR3 DNA sequence: TGTGCCAGCAGTGATCCAAGCTCACCTACAGGGGTAGCTAACTATGACTACACCTTC.

In its sample, this clonotype was seen many times. V is TRBV30 and J is TRBJ2-7; 7 bases align to TRBD2. With V trimmed by 2 bases and J by 0 bases, 1 base remained unmatched. Germline V gene data show CDR1 as GTSNPN and CDR2 as SVGIG (reference sequence). The CDR3 loop spans 13 amino acids. CDR3 in DNA: TGTGCCTGGAGTCGGGACTACTCCTACGAGCAGTACTTC. Protein sequence: CAWSRDYSYEQYF.

CDR3 sequence reads: CASSIPVEGRQETQYF. The DNA for the CDR3 is TGTGCCAGTAGTATCCCAGTAGAGGGGAGACAAGAGACCCAGTACTTC. The chain combines TRBV19 with TRBJ2-5; the D gene could be TRBD1 or TRBD2 (5 bases each). Germline V lookup: CDR1 LNHDA, CDR2 SQIVND (reference sequence). V was pared by 3 bases and J by 2 bases, with 16 bases between. There are 16 residues in the CDR3.

This clonotype has a count of ten or more. The chain links TRBV2 to TRBJ1-5; D remains unclear. Deletions cut 1 base from V and 7 bases from J, with 11 bases between. Germline V gene lookup returns CDR1 SNHLY and CDR2 FYNNEI. This CDR3 contains 14 residues. The CDR3 DNA follows: TGTGCCAGCAGTGAAGAAGGTCTTGACCAGCCCCAGCATTTT. The encoded protein is CASSEEGLDQPQHF.

CDR3 DNA: TGCGCCAGCAGCCATTCACACAGCTATGGCTACACCTTC. Its protein product is CASSHSHSYGYTF. The V call is TRBV4-1, the J call TRBJ1-2; D is unresolved. CDR1 MGHRA and CDR2 YSYEKL come from the germline V gene. The CDR3 is 13 amino acids. V was shortened by 3 bases and J by 4 bases, with 9 bases between the two germline ends.

V is TRBV19 and J is TRBJ1-5; a possible D gene is TRBD1 (6 bases). This CDR3 region has 16 residues. The germline V and J ends were trimmed by 9 bases and 4 bases, with 22 bases remaining between them. CDR1 and CDR2 (germline): LNHDA, SQIVND (reference sequence). This CDR3 reads CASHKGGNRGNQPQHF. The DNA of the CDR3 is TGTGCCAGCCACAAGGGGGGAAATCGTGGAAATCAGCCCCAGCATTTT.

Comment on this clonotype: At one boundary the junction diverges from the germline segment, which might be a read error. J is TRBJ2-7 and V is TRBV19; 8 positions agree with TRBD1. The germline V gene has CDR1 LNHDA and CDR2 SQIVND (reference sequence). The CDR3 is 14 residues long. The CDR3 is CTSRSGGIRDEQYF. In nucleotides, the CDR3 is TGTACCAGTAGGTCAGGGGGCATAAGAGACGAGCAGTACTTC.

There are a few counts of this clonotype. The chain combines TRBV12-3 or TRBV12-4 with TRBJ1-5; D may be TRBD1 (5 bases). Trimming took 8 bases from V and 3 from J, leaving 14 bases between them. The CDR3 length is 14 residues. The CDR3 DNA reads TGTGCCAGCCGTAGAGGGGATGTCAATCAGCCCCAGCATTTT. Translated, it gives CASRRGDVNQPQHF.

The genes are TRBV11-3 and TRBJ2-3; weak D call: TRBD1 (6 bases). CDR3 length equals 16 residues. Germline V CDR1 and CDR2: SGHNT, YENEEA. The V end lost 1 base, the J end lost 0 bases, and 11 bases lay between the germline ends. The CDR3, as DNA: TGTGCCAGCAGCTTAGGGACAGCCTATAGCACAGATACGCAGTATTTT. Protein product: CASSLGTAYSTDTQYF.

This clonotype has more than one count but fewer than ten. The J gene is TRBJ2-7, the V gene TRBV7-2; D may be TRBD2 (5 bases). Trimming took off 6 bases at V and 2 bases at J, with 17 bases between the two ends. This CDR3 contains 15 residues. CDR1 SGHTA and CDR2 FQGNSA come from the germline V gene. Here the CDR3 DNA reads TGTGCCAGCAGTCCGGAGGTGGGGTCAACCTACGAGCAGTACTTC. It specifies CASSPEVGSTYEQYF.

In its sample, this clonotype was seen a few times. This chain uses TRBV7-9 with TRBJ2-7, with TRBD1 matching over 7 bases. Germline V CDR1 and CDR2: SEHNR, FQNEAQ (reference sequence). V dropped 5 bases and J dropped 3; count of bases not matched to a gene: 4. This CDR3 has 13 amino acids. This chain's CDR3 is CASSTGVVYEQYF. CDR3 nucleotides: TGTGCCAGCAGCACAGGGGTGGTCTACGAGCAGTACTTC.

The chain carries TRBV6-1 and TRBJ2-7; possible D gene TRBD2, 5 bases. The CDR3 runs to 14 residues. The germline V and J ends were trimmed by 10 bases and 0 bases, with 16 bases remaining between them. CDR1 MNHNS and CDR2 SASEGT come from the germline V gene. The CDR3, as DNA: TGTGCCACCCTTCCGGAGGAACGCTCCTACGAGCAGTACTTC. Translating it yields CATLPEERSYEQYF.

Ten or more counts support this clonotype. The chain uses TRBV6-1 and TRBJ1-2, with D uncertain. The V gene lost 3 bases and the J gene lost 8 bases, with 7 bases spanning the gap. Germline V lookup: CDR1 MNHNS, CDR2 SASEGT. This CDR3 is built from 11 residues. The CDR3 sequence is CASSDQWGYTF. The DNA of the CDR3 is TGTGCCAGCAGTGATCAGTGGGGCTACACCTTC.

As for this clonotype: Being one base from a much bigger clone, this may be a read error. This chain uses TRBV7-2 with TRBJ2-4, with D unresolved. V lost 5 bases, J lost 2 bases, and 16 bases lay in between. CDR1 and CDR2 from the germline V gene are SGHTA and FQGNSA. This CDR3 comprises 16 residues. CDR3 sequence (DNA): TGTGCCAGCAGCCCGCGGAGACGGGTGTCCAAAAACATTCAGTACTTC. Translating it yields CASSPRRRVSKNIQYF.

This clonotype was seen many times. This rearrangement joins TRBV10-3 to TRBJ1-5; unclear D gene. The germline V gene encodes CDR1 ENHRY and CDR2 SYGVKD. CDR3 length: 14 amino acids. V gave up 0 bases and J gave up 4 bases, with 7 bases separating them. The CDR3 DNA reads as TGTGCCATCAGTGAGTCGGGCCAGAATCAGCCCCAGCATTTT. This gives the protein CAISESGQNQPQHF.

There are many counts of this clonotype. This chain uses TRBV19 with TRBJ2-5; TRBD2 aligns across 12 bases. Germline CDR1 LNHDA, CDR2 SQIVND (reference sequence). V was clipped by 3 bases and J by 5 bases; unmatched bases: 13. CDR3 length equals 18 residues. In nucleotides, the CDR3 is TGTGCCAGTAGTATGCCTCCGAAGACTAGCGGGAGATTCGAGACCCAGTACTTC. Its protein is CASSMPPKTSGRFETQYF.

This sequence joins TRBV19 and TRBJ1-5; 8 bases are shared with TRBD1. The CDR3 spans 13 residues. V gave up 7 bases and J gave up 7 bases; unmatched junction bases: 6. Germline V lookup: CDR1 LNHDA, CDR2 SQIVND (reference sequence). The DNA of the CDR3 is TGTGCCAGTAAGGACAGGGTCAACCAGCCCCAGCATTTT. This gives the protein CASKDRVNQPQHF.

As to this clonotype: A much larger clone differs from this one at a single base, so this may be a read error. V is TRBV2 and J is TRBJ1-2, with no clear D. The germline V gene encodes CDR1 SNHLY and CDR2 FYNNEI. The CDR3 is made up of 16 amino acids. V lost 3 bases, J lost 0 bases, and 14 bases lay in between. The CDR3 DNA sequence: TGTGCCAGCAGTGAGTCAGCGACGGGGACTAACTATGGCTACACCTTC. It codes for CASSESATGTNYGYTF.

The rearrangement uses TRBV7-8 and TRBJ2-5, with 9 bases lining up with TRBD2. Losses at the gene ends were 1 base for V and 6 bases for J; bases not matched to a gene: 3. CDR3 length: 14 amino acids. The V gene's germline CDR1 is SGHVS and CDR2 FQNEAQ. DNA for the CDR3: TGTGCCAGCAGCTTAGAGCTAGCGGGAAAGACCCAGTACTTC. Translated: CASSLELAGKTQYF.

This clonotype was seen many times. This chain uses TRBV29-1 with TRBJ1-2; TRBD1 matches at 7 bases. Per the germline V gene, CDR1 is SQVTM and CDR2 is ANQGSEA. CDR3 size: 14 residues. Trimming at V came to 4 bases and at J to 0 bases, leaving 5 bases not matched to a gene. CDR3 protein: CSVGRQGTNYGYTF. DNA for the CDR3: TGCAGCGTTGGGCGACAGGGAACTAACTATGGCTACACCTTC.

This chain uses TRBV4-1 with TRBJ1-1; no clear D. This CDR3 is built from 14 residues. Looked up from germline, CDR1 is MGHRA and CDR2 is YSYEKL. Trimming removed 3 bases at V and 0 bases at J, with 8 bases between. CDR3: CASSQVNMNTEAFF. DNA for the CDR3: TGCGCCAGCAGCCAGGTTAATATGAACACTGAAGCTTTCTTT.

This clonotype occurred a few times. The chain carries TRBV19 and TRBJ2-5, with D unclear. Germline CDR1 and CDR2: LNHDA and SQIVND (reference sequence). This CDR3 comprises 10 residues. Trimming removed 10 bases at V and 7 bases at J, with 10 bases between. CDR3 bases: TGTGCCACCTCAGACGGGACCCAGTACTTC. Amino acids: CATSDGTQYF.